This entry lists 17 T cell receptor beta chains sequenced from one sample in a study of lymphopenia after photon versus proton radiotherapy. Some clones are missing from TCRdb's copy, which holds only in-frame ones; the method was immunoSEQ multiplex PCR. This repertoire shows 25,000 to 40,000 clones, approximately 87% found once; its top ten account for about 15%. This material consisted of peripheral blood, taken from a patient treated with proton-based radiotherapy. These receptors were collected from a woman between 65 and 79 years old with pancreatic cancer.

The chain employs TRBV2 and TRBJ2-3; tentative D call: TRBD2 (6 bases). CDR3 length equals 16 residues. Per germline, CDR1 SNHLY and CDR2 FYNNEI. Trimming stripped 6 bases from V and 2 bases from J, with 18 bases between. This CDR3 is CASSETTRGITDTQYF. CDR3 nucleotide sequence: TGTGCCAGCAGCGAAACGACTAGGGGAATCACAGATACGCAGTATTTT.

The chain uses TRBV7-8 and TRBJ1-2, with 9 bases lining up with TRBD1. CDR1 is SGHVS and CDR2 is FQNEAQ in the germline V gene. Trimming removed 5 bases from V and 4 bases from J; junction bases left unmatched: 5. The CDR3 consists of 14 residues. CDR3 nucleotide sequence: TGTGCCAGCAGCGCCGGACAGGGGCGCTATGGCTACACCTTC. It encodes CASSAGQGRYGYTF.

This clone turned up a few times. One end of the junction fails to match germline, which may point to a read error. The chain joins TRBV27 to TRBJ1-2, with 8 nucleotides matching TRBD1. The length of the CDR3 is 13 residues. Looked up from germline, CDR1 is MNHEY and CDR2 is SMNVEV (reference sequence). CDR3 in amino acids: CASSLSGGQAKAF. CDR3 DNA: TGTGCCAGCAGTTTATCGGGGGGACAGGCAAAGGCCTTC.

The DNA of the CDR3 is TGTGCCAGCAGCCCCAATCGGGACAGCAGATATAGCAATCAGCCCCAGCATTTT. Translation gives CASSPNRDSRYSNQPQHF. V and J are TRBV28 and TRBJ1-5; 7 bases line up with TRBD1. The CDR3 sequence is 18 residues long. With V trimmed by 6 bases and J by 0 bases, 14 bases remained unmatched. Germline V CDR1 and CDR2: MDHEN, SYDVKM.

This sequence joins TRBV10-3 and TRBJ1-3; D is unclear. CDR3 length equals 15 residues. CDR1 ENHRY and CDR2 SYGVKD come from the germline V gene. V lost 2 bases, J lost 0 bases, and 8 bases lay in between. CDR3 sequence: CAISEGGYSGNTIYF. CDR3 bases: TGTGCCATCAGTGAGGGCGGCTACTCTGGAAACACCATATATTTT.

The chain uses TRBV29-1 and TRBJ2-7, with D maybe TRBD2 (5 bases). The CDR3 is 11 residues long. Germline lookup yields CDR1 SQVTM and CDR2 ANQGSEA. Trimming left V 4 bases short and J 7 bases short, with 11 bases between. CDR3 in DNA: TGCAGCGTTGCTGAGGGATGGGAGCAGTACTTC. It encodes CSVAEGWEQYF.

J is TRBJ2-2 and V is TRBV28, with 9 bases that match TRBD1. Germline CDR1 MDHEN, CDR2 SYDVKM. V lost 6 bases to trimming and J lost 4 bases; unmatched junction nucleotides: 6. The length of the CDR3 is 15 residues. The CDR3 here is CASRLTGGVTGELFF. The CDR3 bases are TGTGCCAGCAGATTAACAGGGGGCGTCACCGGGGAGCTGTTTTTT.

J is TRBJ2-5 and V is TRBV5-8, with unresolved D. The V end was cut by 2 bases, the J end by 5 bases, with 4 bases between. The CDR3 loop spans 11 amino acids. The V gene's germline CDR1 is SGHTS and CDR2 YDEGEE. This CDR3 reads CASSFRETQYF. DNA for the CDR3: TGTGCCAGCAGCTTCCGTGAGACCCAGTACTTC.

The chain has TRBV7-9 and TRBJ2-3; 11 bases match TRBD2. The CDR3 is made up of 16 amino acids. CDR1 is SEHNR and CDR2 is FQNEAQ in the germline V gene (reference sequence). V lost 7 bases and J lost 4; bases outside the gene matches: 10. The CDR3 nucleotides are TGTGCCAGCATCAAACTAGCGGGAGAGGAGCCAGATACGCAGTATTTT. Translated: CASIKLAGEEPDTQYF.

This clone has a handful of counts. CDR3 sequence reads: CASSSGTGGNSPLHF. CDR3 coding DNA: TGTGCCAGCAGCTCCGGGACAGGGGGAAATTCACCCCTCCACTTT. The chain recombines TRBV7-2 with TRBJ1-6, with 11 bases lining up with TRBD1. The ends lost 4 bases at V and 7 bases at J; junction bases unmatched: 3. The germline V gene has CDR1 SGHTA and CDR2 FQGNSA. The CDR3 totals 15 residues.

The chain links TRBV20-1 to TRBJ1-1; no clear D. Trimming pared 5 bases from V and 7 bases from J, leaving 11 bases between. CDR3 size: 11 residues. Germline V gene data show CDR1 as DFQATT and CDR2 as SNEGSKA (reference sequence). Here the CDR3 DNA reads TGCAGTGCTTCCCCCTGGATTGAAGCTTTCTTT. Translating gives CSASPWIEAFF.

This clone has just a few counts. The gene calls are TRBV5-8 and TRBJ1-2; D is perhaps TRBD1 (6 bases). The length of the CDR3 is 15 residues. The V gene lost 2 bases and the J gene lost 5 bases, with 16 bases spanning the gap. The V gene's germline CDR1 is SGHTS and CDR2 YDEGEE. CDR3 in DNA: TGTGCCAGCAGCTTTGGAATCGGGGGCCTATATGGCTACACCTTC. Amino acids: CASSFGIGGLYGYTF.

The table lists this clone with a few counts. The rearrangement links TRBV10-3 to TRBJ2-2; 10 bases are shared with TRBD1. Germline CDR1 reads ENHRY; CDR2 reads SYGVKD. The CDR3 has 16 residues. V gave up 7 bases and J gave up 2 bases; unmatched junction bases: 7. CDR3 residues: CAIMKSTGGNTGELFF. The CDR3 nucleotides are TGTGCCATCATGAAATCGACAGGGGGCAACACCGGGGAGCTGTTTTTT.

V and J are TRBV28 and TRBJ1-2; 8 positions match TRBD1. The CDR3 sequence is 15 residues long. V was clipped by 4 bases and J by 7 bases; unmatched bases: 11. Germline CDR1 MDHEN, CDR2 SYDVKM. CDR3 DNA: TGTGCCAGCAGTTCGGCTCCAGGGGGCGTCGGTGGCTACACCTTC. Translated, it gives CASSSAPGGVGGYTF.

The chain employs TRBV2 and TRBJ2-7; D is possibly TRBD1 or TRBD2 (5 bases each). V shed 6 bases and J shed 2 bases, with 14 bases lying between them. CDR1 SNHLY and CDR2 FYNNEI come from the germline V gene. The CDR3 has 14 residues. CDR3 residues: CASSPGTKPYEQYF. CDR3 sequence (DNA): TGTGCCAGCAGCCCCGGGACGAAGCCCTACGAGCAGTACTTC.

The chain combines TRBV18 with TRBJ1-4; TRBD1 matches 9 bases. Germline assignment: CDR1 KGHSH and CDR2 LQKENI. The CDR3 is 18 amino acids. Trimming took 3 bases from V and 2 from J; bases not matched to a gene: 10. The CDR3 region has the DNA TGTGCCAGCTCACCGCGAATCACACAGGGGGCTACTAATGAAAAACTGTTTTTT. This sequence encodes CASSPRITQGATNEKLFF.

This rearrangement joins TRBV5-4 to TRBJ1-1; 8 bases align to TRBD1. The CDR3 is 13 amino acids. Germline V gene lookup returns CDR1 SGHNT and CDR2 YYREEE (reference sequence). Trimming cost V 4 bases and J 4 bases; bases outside gene matches: 3. The CDR3 spells CASSQTGGTEAFF. The CDR3 DNA reads TGTGCCAGCAGCCAAACAGGGGGCACTGAAGCTTTCTTT.